This entry lists 17 T cell receptor beta chains sequenced from one sample in a study of T cells in Graves' hyperthyroidism and ophthalmopathy. RNA transcripts provided the source from which TCR beta CDR3 regions were amplified. First-round RT-PCR of the TCR CDR3 relied on the HTBI primer set. TCRdb used MiXCR to reprocess the multiplex PCR reads, holding one entry per CDR3 protein. Altogether about 640,000 distinct CDR3 sequences are present, less than 25% being singletons, with the ten largest covering roughly a third. The source material was blood. Every receptor here comes from a man aged 25-40 years with Graves' ophthalmopathy.

At least ten counts were recorded for this clonotype. The genes are TRBV2 and TRBJ2-7; D remains unclear. The V and J ends lost 6 bases and 7 bases respectively, with 13 bases between them. CDR1 and CDR2 from the germline V gene are SNHLY and FYNNEI. The CDR3 is 12 amino acids. The CDR3 spells CASSPTAGEQYF. In DNA form, the CDR3 reads TGTGCCAGCAGCCCGACTGCCGGGGAGCAGTACTTC.

This clonotype came up a few times. This chain connects TRBV7-2 to TRBJ2-1; 7 positions match TRBD2. The CDR3 spans 14 residues. Germline V CDR1 and CDR2: SGHTA, FQGNSA. The ends lost 5 bases at V and 6 bases at J; junction bases unmatched: 7. The CDR3 region is CASSRIGLVNEQFF. The CDR3 nucleotides are TGTGCCAGCAGCCGTATTGGACTAGTCAATGAGCAGTTCTTC.

This sequence joins TRBV25-1 and TRBJ2-3; either TRBD1 or TRBD2 may supply D (5 bases each). Per germline, CDR1 MGHDK and CDR2 SYGVNS. This CDR3 is built from 13 residues. V dropped 4 bases and J dropped 5 bases, with 10 bases sitting between them. CDR3 sequence: CASSGSGRDTQYF. CDR3 in DNA: TGTGCCAGCAGTGGTTCAGGGAGAGATACGCAGTATTTT.

This clonotype showed up many times. V is TRBV7-2 and J is TRBJ1-2; TRBD1 is a possible D gene (5 bases). CDR1 is SGHTA and CDR2 is FQGNSA in the germline V gene. V was pared by 11 bases and J by 6 bases, with 16 bases between. CDR3 length equals 12 residues. The CDR3 sequence: CAGPPTEDGYTF. The CDR3 nucleotides read TGTGCCGGGCCCCCGACAGAGGATGGCTACACCTTC.

The chain couples TRBV6-1 to TRBJ1-1, with 7 bases identical to TRBD1. This CDR3 is built from 14 residues. The germline CDR1 and CDR2 sequences are MNHNS and SASEGT. V dropped 1 base and J dropped 9; count of bases not matched to a gene: 8. DNA of the CDR3: TGTGCCAGCAGTGAAGGGCGGGACAGCCAACAAGCTTTCTTT. This sequence encodes CASSEGRDSQQAFF.

The chain has TRBV7-2 and TRBJ2-1; D is ambiguous. The CDR3 is 12 amino acids. Germline CDR1 is SGHTA and CDR2 is FQGNSA. V was cut by 2 bases and J by 10 bases, with 9 bases left in between. CDR3 sequence: CASSLFPREQFF. In DNA, the CDR3 is TGTGCCAGCAGCTTATTCCCCAGAGAGCAGTTCTTC. Using reference TRBV7-2 and TRBJ2-1 for the parts outside the CDR3, the full variable domain is GAGVSQSPSNKVTEKGKDVELRCDPISGHTALYWYRQSLGQGLEFLIYFQGNSAPDKSGLPSDRFSAERTGGSVSTLTIQRTQQEDSAVYLCASSLFPREQFFGPGTRLTVL.

This clonotype has more than one count but fewer than ten. This chain joins TRBV6-1 and TRBJ1-2, with D perhaps TRBD1 (5 bases). The CDR3 length is 12 residues. The V and J ends lost 11 bases and 6 bases respectively, with 16 bases between them. Germline V lookup: CDR1 MNHNS, CDR2 SASEGT. The CDR3 protein is CAARGMVNGYTF. CDR3 bases: TGTGCCGCCCGGGGGATGGTGAATGGCTACACCTTC.

The CDR3 DNA is TGTGCCAGCAGCTTAGCCAGGGCTTCTGGAAACACCATATATTTT. This sequence encodes CASSLARASGNTIYF. The gene calls are TRBV7-8 and TRBJ1-3; the D gene is possibly TRBD1 (5 bases). Deletions cut 0 bases from V and 1 base from J, with 7 bases between. The length of the CDR3 is 15 residues. From germline, CDR1 is SGHVS and CDR2 FQNEAQ.

The table lists this clonotype with a few counts. The CDR3 loop is CASSPGLAGSTQYF. The CDR3 DNA reads as TGTGCCAGCAGTCCGGGACTAGCGGGTTCTACGCAGTATTTT. This sequence joins TRBV12-3 or TRBV12-4 and TRBJ2-3, with 12 bases fitting TRBD2. The trim removed 5 bases at V and 8 bases at J, leaving 5 bases unmatched. The CDR3 has 14 residues.

This clonotype has only a few counts. The chain joins TRBV18 to TRBJ1-4; the D is unclear. Trimming shortened V by 4 bases and J by 3 bases, and 12 bases separated the two germline ends. The CDR3 is made up of 15 amino acids. The germline V gene encodes CDR1 KGHSH and CDR2 LQKENI. CDR3 nucleotide sequence: TGTGCCAGCTCACTTGGACGGCAGTCTAATGAAAAACTGTTTTTT. Protein: CASSLGRQSNEKLFF.

In this sample, this clonotype turned up a few times. CDR3 protein: CASSFHMRREGRSTGELFF. Here the CDR3 DNA reads TGTGCCAGCAGTTTCCACATGAGGCGGGAGGGCCGGAGCACCGGGGAGCTGTTTTTT. This sequence joins TRBV12-3 or TRBV12-4 and TRBJ2-2; 9 bases are a match to TRBD2. There are 19 residues in the CDR3. V dropped 3 bases and J dropped 4; count of bases not matched to a gene: 15.

This chain uses TRBV13 with TRBJ2-1, with 9 bases that match TRBD2. This CDR3 spans 15 amino acids. Germline trimming cut 4 bases from V and 6 bases from J; bases unmatched to any gene: 7. Looked up from germline, CDR1 is PRHDT and CDR2 is FYEKMQ (reference sequence). CDR3 sequence reads: CASSSRAGGLNEQFF. The CDR3 DNA follows: TGTGCCAGCAGCTCACGGGCGGGAGGGCTCAATGAGCAGTTCTTC.

The V and J genes are TRBV5-1 and TRBJ2-1; 13 nucleotides align to TRBD2. In germline, CDR1 is SGHRS, CDR2 YFSETQ. The CDR3 has 13 amino acids. V shed 6 bases and J 8 bases; nucleotides not matched to a gene: 2. The chain's CDR3 is CASTGTSGDEQFF. DNA for the CDR3: TGCGCCAGCACCGGGACTAGCGGGGATGAGCAGTTCTTC.

DNA for the CDR3: TGCAGCGCCGAGGGGGGGAGGGCAGAGACCCAGTACTTC. This translates into CSAEGGRAETQYF. The chain has TRBV29-1 and TRBJ2-5; maybe TRBD2 (7 bases). Germline V lookup: CDR1 SQVTM, CDR2 ANQGSEA. The germline V and J ends were trimmed by 7 bases and 4 bases, with 16 bases remaining between them. The CDR3 is made up of 13 amino acids.

This clonotype was seen many times. The J gene is TRBJ2-1, the V gene TRBV20-1, with 12 bases identical to TRBD2. CDR1 is DFQATT and CDR2 is SNEGSKA in the germline V gene (reference sequence). This CDR3 region has 16 residues. Germline trimming cut 1 base from V and 7 bases from J; bases unmatched to any gene: 8. As DNA, the CDR3 is TGCAGTGCTAGAGCCCCGACTAGCGGGAGTGATAATGAGCAGTTCTTC. Protein product: CSARAPTSGSDNEQFF.

This clonotype was detected many times. The chain is built from TRBV7-6 and TRBJ2-7; 7 bases fit TRBD2. Per germline, CDR1 SGHVS and CDR2 FNYEAQ. Trimming took 1 base from V and 1 from J; bases not matched to a gene: 10. The CDR3 totals 17 residues. The CDR3, as DNA: TGTGCCAGCAGCTTAGTCAGTGGGGGAGCGGGGTCCTACGAGCAGTACTTC. Residues: CASSLVSGGAGSYEQYF.

The gene calls are TRBV20-1 and TRBJ2-5; 11 positions agree with TRBD2. Trimming took 0 bases from V and 2 from J; bases not matched to a gene: 2. The germline V gene has CDR1 DFQATT and CDR2 SNEGSKA (reference sequence). The CDR3 extends over 15 amino acids. The CDR3 coding sequence is TGCAGTGCTAGAGAACTAGCGGGAGAGCAAGAGACCCAGTACTTC. Its protein product is CSARELAGEQETQYF.